The 29 T cell receptor beta chains below all came from one sample that was sequenced in a study of blood T cell repertoires in COVID-19. Sequenced by immunoSEQ multiplex PCR; TCRdb stores in-frame clones only, minus some. The repertoire holds about 14,000 clones, with around nine tenths as singletons. The material sequenced was peripheral blood. Receptor source: a human donor with active COVID-19. The donor label of this sample is uncertain.

The chain joins TRBV2 to TRBJ2-1; possibly TRBD2 for D (6 bases). The CDR3 contains 13 residues. V lost 8 bases to trimming and J lost 7 bases, with 15 bases between them. The germline gives CDR1 SNHLY, CDR2 FYNNEI. Here the CDR3 DNA reads TGTGCCAGCCGACGGGAGATTATGAATGAGCAGTTCTTC. Translation gives CASRREIMNEQFF.

This clone appeared a single time. The V and J genes are TRBV2 and TRBJ1-5; no clear D gene. This CDR3 is 16 amino acids long. Per the germline V gene, CDR1 is SNHLY and CDR2 is FYNNEI. With 6 bases removed from V and 0 bases from J, the gap between germline ends came to 15 bases. The CDR3 here is CASRPPLRDSNQPQHF. The CDR3 DNA follows: TGTGCCAGCAGGCCTCCCCTAAGAGATAGCAATCAGCCCCAGCATTTT.

J is TRBJ1-1 and V is TRBV7-3; no reliable D call. Trimming removed 6 bases at V and 3 bases at J, with 11 bases between. Germline V lookup: CDR1 SGHTA, CDR2 FQGTGA. This CDR3 has 13 amino acids. For the CDR3, the DNA is TGTGCCAGCAGACTAAACCGGGACACTGAAGCTTTCTTT. Protein: CASRLNRDTEAFF. Variable domain in full (rest from reference TRBV7-3 and TRBJ1-1): GAGVSQTPSNKVTEKGKYVELRCDPISGHTALYWYRQSLGQGPEFLIYFQGTGAADDSGLPNDRFFAVRPEGSVSTLKIQRTERGDSAVYLCASRLNRDTEAFFGQGTRLTVV.

The J gene is TRBJ1-2, the V gene TRBV14; D gene ambiguous. V gave up 0 bases and J gave up 6 bases, with 8 bases separating them. This CDR3 is built from 13 residues. The germline V gene has CDR1 SGHDN and CDR2 FVKESK. The CDR3 nucleotides read TGTGCCAGCAGCCAAGATCTGCGGGATGGCTACACCTTC. Translated: CASSQDLRDGYTF. Supplemented by reference TRBV14 and TRBJ1-2, the full variable domain reads EAGVTQFPSHSVIEKGQTVTLRCDPISGHDNLYWYRRVMGKEIKFLLHFVKESKQDESGMPNNRFLAERTGGTYSTLKVQPAELEDSGVYFCASSQDLRDGYTFGSGTRLTVV.

This clone showed up just a few times. The chain has TRBV6-6 and TRBJ2-1, with D perhaps TRBD1 (6 bases). The CDR3 contains 14 residues. Germline V lookup: CDR1 MNHNY, CDR2 SVGAGI (reference sequence). Between the trimmed V and J ends, which lost 6 bases and 7 bases, there was a span of 16 bases. The CDR3 is CASRITTQGNEQFF. The CDR3 bases are TGTGCCAGCAGAATCACCACACAGGGTAATGAGCAGTTCTTC.

V usage is TRBV10-3 and J usage is TRBJ1-1; D not certain. The CDR3 is made up of 13 amino acids. V was pared by 6 bases and J by 5 bases, with 13 bases between. The germline V gene encodes CDR1 ENHRY and CDR2 SYGVKD. For the CDR3, the DNA is TGTGCCATCAGAACTACTTCGCGAACTGAAGCTTTCTTT. Translating it yields CAIRTTSRTEAFF.

CDR3 region: CASSLSGGGSYEQYF. CDR3 sequence (DNA): TGTGCCAGCAGCTTAAGCGGCGGCGGCTCCTACGAGCAGTACTTC. This chain joins TRBV7-9 and TRBJ2-7; perhaps TRBD2 as D (5 bases). Germline V gene sequence: CDR1 SEHNR, CDR2 FQNEAQ (reference sequence). Trimming took 2 bases from V and 0 from J, leaving 11 bases between them. CDR3 length: 15 amino acids. The variable domain in full, completed from reference TRBV7-9 and TRBJ2-7, reads DTGVSQNPRHKITKRGQNVTFRCDPISEHNRLYWYRQTLGQGPEFLTYFQNEAQLEKSRLLSDRFSAERPKGSFSTLEIQRTEQGDSAMYLCASSLSGGGSYEQYFGPGTRLTVT.

The CDR3 here is CASSLTDRGPYTF. The CDR3 DNA sequence: TGTGCCAGCAGCTTAACCGACAGGGGGCCCTACACCTTC. The chain is built from TRBV11-2 and TRBJ1-2; 10 positions agree with TRBD1. Per germline, CDR1 SGHAT and CDR2 FQNNGV. J was trimmed by 10 bases and V by 2 bases; bases with no gene match: 4. The CDR3 extends over 13 amino acids.

The CDR3 reads CASSRTLAGGPGEQFF. In DNA, the CDR3 is TGTGCCAGCAGCCGAACTTTAGCGGGAGGGCCGGGTGAGCAGTTCTTC. The rearrangement links TRBV6-2 or TRBV6-3 to TRBJ2-1; 11 bases map to TRBD2. The germline gives CDR1 MNHEY, CDR2 SVGEGT. This CDR3 is built from 16 residues. V was pared by 6 bases and J by 9 bases, with 13 bases of the junction left unmatched.

This clone has a single count. The V and J genes are TRBV30 and TRBJ2-1, with D perhaps matching TRBD1 (6 bases). This CDR3 has 12 amino acids. Germline V gives CDR1 GTSNPN, CDR2 SVGIG (reference sequence). V was cut by 7 bases and J by 9 bases, with 16 bases left in between. The CDR3: CASQDQGLEQFF. In DNA, the CDR3 is TGTGCCTCCCAAGACCAGGGGCTTGAGCAGTTCTTC.

The table lists this clone with a few counts. The CDR3 DNA sequence: TGTGCCAGTTGGACAGGGAGCAATCAGCCCCAGCATTTT. It encodes CASWTGSNQPQHF. The V and J genes are TRBV2 and TRBJ1-5; 8 positions match TRBD1. Trimming at V came to 9 bases and at J to 1 base, leaving 2 bases not matched to a gene. The V gene's germline CDR1 is SNHLY and CDR2 FYNNEI. The CDR3 sequence is 13 residues long.

The chain employs TRBV24-1 and TRBJ2-2; no definite D call. CDR3 length: 13 residues. Germline-derived CDR1 and CDR2 are KGHDR and SFDVKD. The V gene lost 10 bases and the J gene lost 4 bases, with 12 bases spanning the gap. CDR3 coding DNA: TGTGCCACGGCCGACAAACCCACCGGGGAGCTGTTTTTT. It translates to CATADKPTGELFF.

V usage is TRBV5-5 and J usage is TRBJ1-2; the match to TRBD1 covers 7 bases. Trimming cost V 1 base and J 5 bases; bases outside gene matches: 5. Germline V gene lookup returns CDR1 SGHKS and CDR2 YYEKEE (reference sequence). The length of the CDR3 is 14 residues. The CDR3 DNA is TGTGCCAGCAGCTTGTCCGGGACAGATTATGGCTACACCTTC. It translates to CASSLSGTDYGYTF.

This clone was seen a few times. The chain links TRBV5-1 to TRBJ1-4; 8 bases align to TRBD1. J gave up 7 bases and V 0 bases, and 8 bases lay outside the gene matches. The CDR3 length is 16 residues. Germline V CDR1 and CDR2: SGHRS, YFSETQ. CDR3 nucleotides: TGCGCCAGCAGCTTGGGCCAGGGGGCGGTCTTTGAAAAACTGTTTTTT. It yields the protein CASSLGQGAVFEKLFF.

The chain joins TRBV29-1 to TRBJ2-7; 8 nucleotides line up with TRBD1. CDR3 length: 15 amino acids. Germline assignment: CDR1 SQVTM and CDR2 ANQGSEA. With V trimmed by 5 bases and J by 4 bases, 13 bases remained unmatched. The CDR3: CSVSAGGTGEYEQYF. The CDR3 DNA reads TGCAGCGTTTCCGCGGGTGGGACAGGAGAATACGAGCAGTACTTC.

This clone was detected only once. The chain is built from TRBV5-6 and TRBJ2-7; 7 bases are shared with TRBD1. This CDR3 has 12 residues. Trimming took 3 bases from V and 9 from J; bases not matched to a gene: 6. From germline, CDR1 is SGHDT and CDR2 YYEEEE. The CDR3 region has the DNA TGTGCCAGCAGCTCGAGAAGGGGGCTGCAGTACTTC. Translating gives CASSSRRGLQYF.

The chain couples TRBV2 to TRBJ1-5; unclear D gene. Trimming took off 3 bases at V and 0 bases at J, with 6 bases between the two ends. This CDR3 spans 14 amino acids. In germline, CDR1 is SNHLY, CDR2 FYNNEI. CDR3: CASSEISSNQPQHF. The CDR3 DNA reads as TGTGCCAGCAGTGAGATTAGTAGCAATCAGCCCCAGCATTTT.

The gene calls are TRBV6-1 and TRBJ2-1; 8 bases map to TRBD2. The CDR3 is 15 amino acids. The germline gives CDR1 MNHNS, CDR2 SASEGT. The V gene end was trimmed by 1 base and the J gene end by 8 bases; junction bases not matched to a gene: 7. CDR3 amino acids: CASSEGAGGADEQFF. CDR3 sequence (DNA): TGTGCCAGCAGTGAAGGTGCGGGGGGTGCAGATGAGCAGTTCTTC.

The chain has TRBV2 and TRBJ2-7; TRBD1 aligns across 8 bases. Trimming took 2 bases from V and 4 from J; bases not matched to a gene: 10. Looked up from germline, CDR1 is SNHLY and CDR2 is FYNNEI. CDR3 size: 16 residues. This CDR3 is CASSEYDQGALYEQYF. The DNA for the CDR3 is TGTGCCAGCAGTGAATATGATCAGGGGGCGCTTTACGAGCAGTACTTC.

The chain links TRBV11-2 to TRBJ1-1; D unresolved. In germline, CDR1 is SGHAT, CDR2 FQNNGV. The V gene lost 4 bases and the J gene lost 7 bases, with 7 bases spanning the gap. This CDR3 spans 11 amino acids. The CDR3 coding sequence is TGTGCCAGCAGCTATCTAGGTGAAGCTTTCTTT. Residues: CASSYLGEAFF.

The chain links TRBV21-1 to TRBJ1-1. TRBV21-1 is deemed a pseudogene. The length of the CDR3 is 11 residues. In DNA form, the CDR3 reads TGTGCCACCGGGGGGCAAGGTGAAGCTTTCTTT. Encoded protein: CATGGQGEAFF.

V and J are TRBV28 and TRBJ2-1, with 7 bases identical to TRBD2. CDR1 is MDHEN and CDR2 is SYDVKM in the germline V gene. The ends lost 8 bases at V and 7 bases at J; junction bases unmatched: 11. This CDR3 is 14 amino acids long. Here the CDR3 DNA reads TGTGCCAGCCTCACCAGGACTAGTATAAATGAGCAGTTCTTC. This sequence encodes CASLTRTSINEQFF.

The chain has TRBV9 and TRBJ1-3; no clear D. The germline gives CDR1 SGDLS, CDR2 YYNGEE. With 4 bases removed from V and 0 bases from J, the gap between germline ends came to 14 bases. CDR3 length equals 16 residues. The DNA for the CDR3 is TGTGCCAGCAGCCCCCCCCCGAGGGTCTCTGGAAACACCATATATTTT. Encoded protein: CASSPPPRVSGNTIYF.

The chain carries TRBV19 and TRBJ2-3; 11 bases map to TRBD2. From germline, CDR1 is LNHDA and CDR2 SQIVND (reference sequence). This CDR3 has 15 amino acids. Trimming took 3 bases from V and 2 from J; bases not matched to a gene: 1. Written as DNA, the CDR3 is TGTGCCAGTAGTATTAGCGGGGGGGACACAGATACGCAGTATTTT. Translating it yields CASSISGGDTDTQYF.

The chain uses TRBV29-1 and TRBJ1-4, with a tentative D call TRBD1 (5 bases). Germline V gene lookup returns CDR1 SQVTM and CDR2 ANQGSEA. V gave up 4 bases and J gave up 7 bases, with 16 bases separating them. The CDR3 totals 14 residues. CDR3 sequence: CSVVPREAGEKLFF. The CDR3 nucleotides read TGCAGCGTTGTCCCCAGGGAGGCGGGTGAAAAACTGTTTTTT.

The rearrangement joins TRBV5-1 to TRBJ2-5; 12 nucleotides line up with TRBD2. The CDR3 is 18 residues long. Germline V gene sequence: CDR1 SGHRS, CDR2 YFSETQ. V was clipped by 0 bases and J by 2 bases; unmatched bases: 8. The DNA for the CDR3 is TGCGCCAGCAGCTTGGGGAGGACTAGCGGGGAGATTCAAGAGACCCAGTACTTC. This translates into CASSLGRTSGEIQETQYF. Supplemented by reference TRBV5-1 and TRBJ2-5, the full variable domain reads KAGVTQTPRYLIKTRGQQVTLSCSPISGHRSVSWYQQTPGQGLQFLFEYFSETQRNKGNFPGRFSGRQFSNSRSEMNVSTLELGDSALYLCASSLGRTSGEIQETQYFGPGTRLLVL.

This rearrangement joins TRBV12-2 to TRBJ1-2; TRBD1 was called by the table and not checked on the DNA. TRBV12-2 is shown as a pseudogene. The CDR3 runs to 13 residues. DNA for the CDR3: TGTGCAAGTCGCTTATGCACAGACTATGGCTACACCTTC. Translated: CASRLCTDYGYTF.

This clone was seen a few times. This chain connects TRBV2 to TRBJ2-2; TRBD2 might be the D (7 bases). Germline V CDR1 and CDR2: SNHLY, FYNNEI. The CDR3 is made up of 13 amino acids. Trimming left V 9 bases short and J 4 bases short, with 12 bases between. The CDR3 sequence is CARGGEGTGELFF. The CDR3 region has the DNA TGTGCCAGAGGGGGGGAGGGCACCGGGGAGCTGTTTTTT.

The chain recombines TRBV5-1 with TRBJ2-3, with D possibly TRBD2 on 6 matching bases. Per the germline V gene, CDR1 is SGHRS and CDR2 is YFSETQ. This CDR3 spans 14 amino acids. The ends were cut back, 1 base at V and 7 bases at J, with 13 bases in the middle. The CDR3: CASSLTAGLNTQYF. CDR3 coding DNA: TGCGCCAGCAGCTTGACGGCGGGGTTAAATACGCAGTATTTT.